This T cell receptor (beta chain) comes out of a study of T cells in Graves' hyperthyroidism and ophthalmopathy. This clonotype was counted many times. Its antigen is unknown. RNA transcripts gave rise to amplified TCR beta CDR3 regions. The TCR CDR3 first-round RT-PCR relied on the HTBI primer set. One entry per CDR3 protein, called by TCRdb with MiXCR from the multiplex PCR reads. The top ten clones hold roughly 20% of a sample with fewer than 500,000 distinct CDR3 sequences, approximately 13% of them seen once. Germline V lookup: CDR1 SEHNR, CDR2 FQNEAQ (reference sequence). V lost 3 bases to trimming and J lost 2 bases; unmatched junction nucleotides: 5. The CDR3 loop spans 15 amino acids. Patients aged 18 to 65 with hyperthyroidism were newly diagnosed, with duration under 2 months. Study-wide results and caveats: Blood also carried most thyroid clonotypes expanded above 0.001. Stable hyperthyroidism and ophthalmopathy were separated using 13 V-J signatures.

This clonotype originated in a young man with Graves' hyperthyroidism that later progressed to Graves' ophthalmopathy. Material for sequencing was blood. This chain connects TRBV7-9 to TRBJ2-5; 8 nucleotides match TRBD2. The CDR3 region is CASSFWVAGQETQYF. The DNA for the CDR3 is TGTGCCAGCAGCTTTTGGGTAGCGGGACAAGAGACCCAGTACTTC.